These 18 T cell receptor beta chains were all obtained from the same sample, sequenced in a study of patients and donors after allogeneic stem cell transplantation. TCRdb recomputed calls from the RT-PCR reads with MiXCR, one row per CDR3 protein. This sample has about 160,000 distinct CDR3 sequences; about a third occur once, and the top ten carry 40% to 55%. Sequenced sample: blood, either unsorted or a sorted T cell fraction (not recorded which). The receptors shown here come from a human donor who was either an allogeneic HSCT recipient or a stem cell or donor lymphocyte infusion donor (not recorded which). It is not recorded whose cells these are; they may come from a transplant donor.

The CDR3 DNA follows: TGTGCCAGCAGTTTCGCCGGGACGGATGACCGGCATGGCTACACCTTC. Translation: CASSFAGTDDRHGYTF. V usage is TRBV28 and J usage is TRBJ1-2, with D perhaps TRBD1 (5 bases). V shed 3 bases and J shed 6 bases, with 20 bases lying between them. The V gene's germline CDR1 is MDHEN and CDR2 SYDVKM. This CDR3 has 16 amino acids.

The V and J genes are TRBV29-1 and TRBJ1-1, with D possibly TRBD1 on 5 matching bases. The CDR3 length is 13 residues. From germline, CDR1 is SQVTM and CDR2 ANQGSEA. V lost 4 bases to trimming and J lost 3 bases, with 12 bases between them. The CDR3, as DNA: TGCAGCGTTGCGGGGACGGGTCACACTGAAGCTTTCTTT. It encodes CSVAGTGHTEAFF.

V and J are TRBV5-1 and TRBJ1-1, with D uncertain. CDR1 and CDR2 (germline): SGHRS, YFSETQ. The germline V and J ends were trimmed by 4 bases and 3 bases, with 10 bases remaining between them. The CDR3 sequence is 13 residues long. CDR3 sequence (DNA): TGCGCCAGCAGCCTGAGTAGCTACACTGAAGCTTTCTTT. It translates to CASSLSSYTEAFF.

The V call is TRBV4-2, the J call TRBJ1-2; 9 nucleotides match TRBD1. This CDR3 contains 15 residues. With V trimmed by 5 bases and J by 3 bases, 7 bases remained unmatched. Germline values: CDR1 LGHNA, CDR2 YNFKEQ. CDR3 DNA: TGTGCCAGCAGCTTCGGGACAGGGAGTGACTATGGCTACACCTTC. This gives the protein CASSFGTGSDYGYTF.

This clonotype showed up just a few times. V is TRBV29-1 and J is TRBJ1-5, with unresolved D. CDR1 is SQVTM, CDR2 ANQGSEA, per germline. The CDR3 has 13 residues. Trimming pared 7 bases from V and 9 bases from J, leaving 19 bases between. In DNA form, the CDR3 reads TGCAGCGCGGGTGGGGTTAGCGATGGGCCCCAGCATTTT. Its translation: CSAGGVSDGPQHF.

This clonotype was found many times. V gene TRBV12-3 or TRBV12-4 combines with J gene TRBJ1-6; 8 bases map to TRBD1. The V gene end was trimmed by 4 bases and the J gene end by 9 bases; junction bases not matched to a gene: 14. This CDR3 is built from 17 residues. For the CDR3, the DNA is TGTGCCAGCAGTTACCCCAACCCGACAGGGGAGCGTTCACCCCTCCACTTT. Amino acids: CASSYPNPTGERSPLHF.

The chain has TRBV29-1 and TRBJ2-3; D ambiguous. The CDR3 is 13 amino acids. Germline V gene data show CDR1 as SQVTM and CDR2 as ANQGSEA. V was trimmed by 5 bases and J by 2 bases, leaving 11 bases between them. CDR3 residues: CSVLTRYTDTQYF. As DNA, the CDR3 is TGCAGCGTTCTCACCAGATACACAGATACGCAGTATTTT.

The chain uses TRBV7-2 and TRBJ2-1; perhaps TRBD2 as D (5 bases). The CDR3 covers 16 residues. Germline CDR1 SGHTA, CDR2 FQGNSA. V gave up 1 base and J gave up 2 bases, with 12 bases separating them. The CDR3 protein is CASSLVCSAAYNEQFF. For the CDR3, the DNA is TGTGCCAGCAGCTTAGTATGTAGCGCGGCCTACAATGAGCAGTTCTTC.

The genes are TRBV4-2 and TRBJ1-2; D is unresolved. V was trimmed by 1 base and J by 5 bases, leaving 17 bases between them. CDR3 length: 16 amino acids. CDR1 is LGHNA and CDR2 is YNFKEQ in the germline V gene. The CDR3 nucleotides read TGTGCCAGCAGCCAAGGCCCCGGGCTCAATATTTATGGCTACACCTTC. This encodes CASSQGPGLNIYGYTF.

The chain uses TRBV27 and TRBJ2-7, with 10 bases lining up with TRBD2. V gave up 5 bases and J gave up 0 bases; unmatched junction bases: 4. There are 15 residues in the CDR3. CDR1 and CDR2 (germline): MNHEY, SMNVEV (reference sequence). The CDR3 loop is CASSLAGDPSYEQYF. CDR3 coding DNA: TGTGCCAGCAGTCTAGCGGGGGATCCCTCCTACGAGCAGTACTTC.

The CDR3 DNA reads as TGTGCCAGCAGCCAGGGGGGGACCCAAGGCGCAGATACGCAGTATTTT. Protein: CASSQGGTQGADTQYF. The gene calls are TRBV7-2 and TRBJ2-3; D might be TRBD1 or TRBD2, each matching 7 bases. Germline lookup yields CDR1 SGHTA and CDR2 FQGNSA. The CDR3 runs to 16 residues. Between the trimmed V and J ends, which lost 5 bases and 4 bases, there was a span of 19 bases.

This chain links TRBV12-3 or TRBV12-4 with TRBJ1-2; D remains unclear. CDR3 size: 13 residues. The V end lost 3 bases, the J end lost 4 bases, and 9 bases lay between the germline ends. The CDR3 DNA reads TGTGCCAGCAGTTTGCCAGCGCGCTATGGCTACACCTTC. Translating it yields CASSLPARYGYTF.

V gene TRBV9 combines with J gene TRBJ1-2, with a tentative D call TRBD1 (6 bases). V gave up 0 bases and J gave up 4 bases, with 10 bases separating them. The CDR3 has 14 residues. The germline CDR1 and CDR2 sequences are SGDLS and YYNGEE. In DNA, the CDR3 is TGTGCCAGCAGCGTAGTAGGGGGACCCTATGGCTACACCTTC. Translating gives CASSVVGGPYGYTF. Looking up the rest from reference TRBV9 and TRBJ1-2 gives the full variable domain: DSGVTQTPKHLITATGQRVTLRCSPRSGDLSVYWYQQSLDQGLQFLIQYYNGEERAKGNILERFSAQQFPDLHSELNLSSLELGDSALYFCASSVVGGPYGYTFGSGTRLTVV.

This clonotype was found a few times. This sequence joins TRBV14 and TRBJ1-1, with a tentative D call TRBD1 (6 bases). The germline V and J ends were trimmed by 3 bases and 1 base, with 9 bases remaining between them. Per germline, CDR1 SGHDN and CDR2 FVKESK. The CDR3 is 14 amino acids. DNA for the CDR3: TGTGCCAGCAGCCACAGGGGACCGAACACTGAAGCTTTCTTT. It is translated as CASSHRGPNTEAFF.

V is TRBV12-3 or TRBV12-4 and J is TRBJ1-1; no definite D call. The CDR3 covers 14 residues. The V end was cut by 5 bases, the J end by 1 base, with 11 bases between. CDR3 residues: CASSPPPKNTEAFF. CDR3 coding DNA: TGTGCCAGCAGTCCCCCCCCGAAGAACACTGAAGCTTTCTTT.

This clonotype came up a few times. V gene TRBV12-3 or TRBV12-4 combines with J gene TRBJ2-5, with D unresolved. Trimming left V 3 bases short and J 1 base short, with 12 bases between. CDR3 length equals 15 residues. CDR3 sequence: CASSFSTEVQETQYF. In nucleotides, the CDR3 is TGTGCCAGCAGTTTCTCCACCGAGGTCCAAGAGACCCAGTACTTC.

The chain employs TRBV27 and TRBJ2-1; D gene uncertain. This CDR3 is 11 amino acids long. From germline, CDR1 is MNHEY and CDR2 SMNVEV (reference sequence). Trimming took off 1 base at V and 8 bases at J, with 3 bases between the two ends. The CDR3 bases are TGTGCCAGCAGTTTATACGATGAGCAGTTCTTC. Amino acid sequence: CASSLYDEQFF.

The chain links TRBV7-2 to TRBJ1-5, with 8 positions matching TRBD1. This CDR3 has 17 residues. V lost 2 bases and J lost 1; bases outside the gene matches: 7. From germline, CDR1 is SGHTA and CDR2 FQGNSA. CDR3 protein: CASSLWAGGGSNQPQHF. The CDR3 bases are TGTGCCAGCAGCTTATGGGCAGGGGGCGGCAGCAATCAGCCCCAGCATTTT.